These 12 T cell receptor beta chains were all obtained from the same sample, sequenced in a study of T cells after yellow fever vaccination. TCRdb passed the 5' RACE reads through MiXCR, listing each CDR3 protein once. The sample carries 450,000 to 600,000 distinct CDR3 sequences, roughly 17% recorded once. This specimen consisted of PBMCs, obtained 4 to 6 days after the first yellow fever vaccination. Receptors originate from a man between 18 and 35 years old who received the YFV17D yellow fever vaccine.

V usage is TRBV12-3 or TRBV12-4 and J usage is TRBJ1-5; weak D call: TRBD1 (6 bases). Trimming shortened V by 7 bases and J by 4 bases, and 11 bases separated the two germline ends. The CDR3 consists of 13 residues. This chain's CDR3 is CASTQGRNQPQHF. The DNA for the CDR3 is TGTGCCAGCACCCAGGGGAGGAATCAGCCCCAGCATTTT.

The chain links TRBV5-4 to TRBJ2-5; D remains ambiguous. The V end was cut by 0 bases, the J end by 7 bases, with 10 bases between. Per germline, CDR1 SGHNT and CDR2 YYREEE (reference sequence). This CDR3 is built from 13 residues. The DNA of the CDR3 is TGTGCCAGCAGCTTGGGCAGAGAAGGGACCCAGTACTTC. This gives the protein CASSLGREGTQYF.

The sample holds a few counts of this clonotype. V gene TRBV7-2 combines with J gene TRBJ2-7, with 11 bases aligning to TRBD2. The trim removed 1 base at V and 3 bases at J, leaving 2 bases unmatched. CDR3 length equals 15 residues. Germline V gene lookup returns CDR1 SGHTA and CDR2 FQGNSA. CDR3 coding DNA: TGTGCCAGCAGCTTAGGAGGACTAGCGGGCTACGAGCAGTACGTC. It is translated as CASSLGGLAGYEQYV.

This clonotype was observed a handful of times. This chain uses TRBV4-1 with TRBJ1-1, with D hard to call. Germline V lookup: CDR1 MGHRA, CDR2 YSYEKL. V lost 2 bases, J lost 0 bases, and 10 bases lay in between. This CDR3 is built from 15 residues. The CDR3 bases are TGCGCCAGCAGCCAAAACGGCGGATTGAACACTGAAGCTTTCTTT. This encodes CASSQNGGLNTEAFF.

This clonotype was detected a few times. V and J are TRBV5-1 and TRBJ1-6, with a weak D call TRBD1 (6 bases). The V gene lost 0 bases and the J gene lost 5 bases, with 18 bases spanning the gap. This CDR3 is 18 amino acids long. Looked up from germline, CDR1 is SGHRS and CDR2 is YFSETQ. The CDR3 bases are TGCGCCAGCAGCTTGGCCAGTTCAGGAGGGGGAGATAATTCACCCCTCCACTTT. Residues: CASSLASSGGGDNSPLHF.

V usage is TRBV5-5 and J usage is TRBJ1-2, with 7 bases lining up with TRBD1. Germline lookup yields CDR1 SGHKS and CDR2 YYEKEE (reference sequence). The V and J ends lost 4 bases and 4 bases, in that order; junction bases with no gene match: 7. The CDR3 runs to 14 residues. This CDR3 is CASSVTGSIYGYTF. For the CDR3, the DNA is TGTGCCAGCAGCGTGACAGGGTCGATCTATGGCTACACCTTC.

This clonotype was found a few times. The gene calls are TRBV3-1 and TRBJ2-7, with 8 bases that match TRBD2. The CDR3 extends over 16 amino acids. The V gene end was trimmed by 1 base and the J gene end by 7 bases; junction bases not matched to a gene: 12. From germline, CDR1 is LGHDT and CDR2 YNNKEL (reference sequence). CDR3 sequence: CASSQVSGTRVSEQYF. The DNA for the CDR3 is TGTGCCAGCAGCCAAGTTTCCGGGACTAGAGTTTCGGAGCAGTACTTC.

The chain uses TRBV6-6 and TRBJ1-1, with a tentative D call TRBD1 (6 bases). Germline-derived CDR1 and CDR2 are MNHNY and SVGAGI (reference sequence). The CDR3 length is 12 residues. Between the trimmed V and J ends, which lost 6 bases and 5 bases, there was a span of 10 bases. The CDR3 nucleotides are TGTGCCAGCAGGGACAGTTGGACTGAAGCTTTCTTT. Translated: CASRDSWTEAFF.

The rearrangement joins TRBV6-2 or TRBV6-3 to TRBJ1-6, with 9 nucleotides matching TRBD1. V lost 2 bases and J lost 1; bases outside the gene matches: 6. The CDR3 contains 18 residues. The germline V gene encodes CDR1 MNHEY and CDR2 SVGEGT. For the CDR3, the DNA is TGTGCCAGCAGTTACGGTCTGGACAGGGGATCCTATAATTCACCCCTCCACTTT. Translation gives CASSYGLDRGSYNSPLHF.

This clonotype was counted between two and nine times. CDR3 DNA: TGCGCCAGCAGAGACGCCAGGAACACTGAAGCTTTCTTT. It encodes CASRDARNTEAFF. The chain links TRBV5-1 to TRBJ1-1; D is uncertain. Germline V gives CDR1 SGHRS, CDR2 YFSETQ. V was cut by 5 bases and J by 1 base, with 9 bases left in between. The CDR3 totals 13 residues.

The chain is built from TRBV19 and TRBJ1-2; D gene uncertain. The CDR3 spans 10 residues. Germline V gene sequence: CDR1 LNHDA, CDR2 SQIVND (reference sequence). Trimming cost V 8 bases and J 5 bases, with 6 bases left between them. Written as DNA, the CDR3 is TGTGCCAGTTTCTCTTATGGCTACACCTTC. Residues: CASFSYGYTF.

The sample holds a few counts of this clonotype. The CDR3 DNA reads TGTGCCAGCAGCTTAGCTGGGGCGGTTAGGTATGGCTACACCTTC. Its translation: CASSLAGAVRYGYTF. V usage is TRBV13 and J usage is TRBJ1-2, with D perhaps TRBD1 (5 bases). In germline, CDR1 is PRHDT, CDR2 FYEKMQ (reference sequence). The CDR3 sequence is 15 residues long. V was cut by 1 base and J by 5 bases, with 14 bases left in between.